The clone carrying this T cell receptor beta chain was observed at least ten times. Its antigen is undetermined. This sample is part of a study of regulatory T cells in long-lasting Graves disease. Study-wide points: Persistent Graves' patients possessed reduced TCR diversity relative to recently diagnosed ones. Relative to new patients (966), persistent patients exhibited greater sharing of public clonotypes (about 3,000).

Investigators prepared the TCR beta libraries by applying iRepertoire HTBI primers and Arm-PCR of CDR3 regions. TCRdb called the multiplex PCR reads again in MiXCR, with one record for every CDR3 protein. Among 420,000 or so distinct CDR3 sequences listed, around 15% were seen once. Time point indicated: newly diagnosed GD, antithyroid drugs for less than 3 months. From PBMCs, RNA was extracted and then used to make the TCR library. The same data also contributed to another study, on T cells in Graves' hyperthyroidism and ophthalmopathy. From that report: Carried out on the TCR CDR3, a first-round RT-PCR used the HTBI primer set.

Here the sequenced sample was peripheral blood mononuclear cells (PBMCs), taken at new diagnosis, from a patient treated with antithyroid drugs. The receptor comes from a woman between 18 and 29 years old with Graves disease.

In nucleotides, the CDR3 is TGTGCCAGCAGCTTAAGACCGGGACTGAGCTCCTACGAGCAGTACTTC. This sequence encodes CASSLRPGLSSYEQYF. The V call is TRBV7-8, the J call TRBJ2-7; TRBD2 is a possible D gene (6 bases). Germline CDR1 and CDR2: SGHVS and FQNEAQ. The CDR3 runs to 16 residues. With 2 bases removed from V and 0 bases from J, the gap between germline ends came to 14 bases.